The 21 T cell receptor beta chains below all came from one sample that was sequenced in a study of blood T cell repertoires in COVID-19. Data came from immunoSEQ multiplex PCR; TCRdb stores just in-frame clones and leaves some out. The sample includes under 450,000 clones, 88% of them seen just once. Material for sequencing was peripheral blood. All receptors come from a woman aged 50 to 65 with COVID-19, enrolled during active disease.

In this sample, this clone turned up a few times. The gene calls are TRBV7-9 and TRBJ1-6; 7 bases match TRBD1. This CDR3 has 14 amino acids. Unmatched junction bases numbered 9, after V lost 6 bases and J lost 10 bases. CDR1 and CDR2 from the germline V gene are SEHNR and FQNEAQ (reference sequence). This CDR3 reads CASRFDRDGSPLHF. The CDR3 DNA reads as TGTGCCAGCAGATTTGACAGGGATGGATCACCCCTCCACTTT. Full variable domain (missing parts from reference TRBV7-9 and TRBJ1-6): DTGVSQNPRHKITKRGQNVTFRCDPISEHNRLYWYRQTLGQGPEFLTYFQNEAQLEKSRLLSDRFSAERPKGSFSTLEIQRTEQGDSAMYLCASRFDRDGSPLHFGNGTRLTVT.

The chain recombines TRBV2 with TRBJ2-7, with D maybe TRBD2 (5 bases). The CDR3 contains 11 residues. Germline loops: CDR1 SNHLY, CDR2 FYNNEI. Trimming took 11 bases from V and 4 from J, leaving 12 bases between them. The CDR3 loop is CASAAWYEQYF. The CDR3 region has the DNA TGTGCCTCAGCGGCATGGTACGAGCAGTACTTC.

The chain carries TRBV9 and TRBJ1-5; tentative D call: TRBD1 (5 bases). CDR3 size: 14 residues. Trimming cost V 2 bases and J 8 bases, with 14 bases left between them. Germline V gene lookup returns CDR1 SGDLS and CDR2 YYNGEE. Here the CDR3 DNA reads TGTGCCAGCAGCGTCTCACCCCAGGGTGAGCCCCAGCATTTT. It yields the protein CASSVSPQGEPQHF.

The J gene is TRBJ1-3, the V gene TRBV6-5, with 9 positions matching TRBD1. This CDR3 spans 14 amino acids. Trimming cost V 5 bases and J 4 bases; bases outside gene matches: 3. The germline gives CDR1 MNHEY, CDR2 SVGAGI. The DNA for the CDR3 is TGTGCCAGCAGTATACAGGGGGCCGGAAACACCATATATTTT. Its protein is CASSIQGAGNTIYF.

The chain is built from TRBV4-1 and TRBJ1-3; 9 bases align to TRBD1. With 4 bases clipped from V and 0 bases from J, the junction kept 7 bases outside the gene matches. Germline loops: CDR1 MGHRA, CDR2 YSYEKL. The CDR3 has 17 residues. The CDR3 loop reads CASSRGQGPLSGNTIYF. CDR3 sequence (DNA): TGCGCCAGCAGCCGCGGACAGGGGCCCCTCTCTGGAAACACCATATATTTT.

The chain is built from TRBV19 and TRBJ2-2; D is possibly TRBD1 (6 bases). Trimming left V 11 bases short and J 0 bases short, with 13 bases between. Germline lookup yields CDR1 LNHDA and CDR2 SQIVND (reference sequence). The length of the CDR3 is 14 residues. The CDR3 bases are TGTGCCGCCAGGGGACGGTCGAACACCGGGGAGCTGTTTTTT. Amino acids: CAARGRSNTGELFF.

This clone has a single count. The CDR3 coding sequence is TGTGCCAGCAGCCAAGAGGGACACCTTAATGAAAAACTGTTTTTT. This codes for CASSQEGHLNEKLFF. The gene calls are TRBV4-2 and TRBJ1-4, with D tentatively TRBD1 (6 bases). CDR3 length equals 15 residues. In germline, CDR1 is LGHNA, CDR2 YNFKEQ. V was cut by 0 bases and J by 4 bases, with 9 bases left in between.

The chain has TRBV5-1 and TRBJ1-4; 10 bases map to TRBD1. Germline values: CDR1 SGHRS, CDR2 YFSETQ. After removal of 4 bases from V and 8 bases from J, the junction contained 8 bases not matched to a gene. CDR3 size: 15 residues. Here the CDR3 DNA reads TGCGCCAGCAGCGTCGGACAGGGGGTGTACGAAAAACTGTTTTTT. Translation gives CASSVGQGVYEKLFF.

The chain links TRBV5-1 to TRBJ1-2, with 8 nucleotides matching TRBD1. V gave up 4 bases and J gave up 8 bases; unmatched junction bases: 10. The germline CDR1 and CDR2 sequences are SGHRS and YFSETQ. The length of the CDR3 is 14 residues. The CDR3 coding sequence is TGCGCCAGCAGCCTCACCAGGGGGCGCGGAGGCTACACCTTC. It specifies CASSLTRGRGGYTF.

The chain employs TRBV2 and TRBJ2-1; TRBD2 aligns across 9 bases. CDR1 SNHLY and CDR2 FYNNEI come from the germline V gene. This CDR3 region has 14 residues. Trimming cost V 2 bases and J 16 bases; bases outside gene matches: 12. Here the CDR3 reads CASSENRAGGPYFF. The CDR3 DNA reads TGTGCCAGCAGTGAAAATAGAGCGGGGGGCCCTTACTTCTTC.

This chain links TRBV7-2 with TRBJ2-3; weak D call: TRBD1 (5 bases). The CDR3 consists of 16 residues. V was trimmed by 0 bases and J by 3 bases, leaving 13 bases between them. Germline lookup yields CDR1 SGHTA and CDR2 FQGNSA. CDR3 in amino acids: CASSLAGQGWTDTQYF. The CDR3 DNA follows: TGTGCCAGCAGCTTAGCGGGGCAAGGGTGGACAGATACGCAGTATTTT.

As concerns this clone: This same CDR3 is encoded by further DNA sequences in the sample. The chain links TRBV9 to TRBJ2-7, with a possible D match to TRBD1 (5 bases). The ends were cut back, 0 bases at V and 1 base at J, with 11 bases in the middle. This CDR3 region has 15 residues. Germline lookup yields CDR1 SGDLS and CDR2 YYNGEE. The CDR3 region has the DNA TGTGCCAGCAGCGTAGGGGGCCAGGGATCCTACGAGCAGTACTTC. It encodes CASSVGGQGSYEQYF.

CDR3 sequence: CASSLGSGSYEQYF. The CDR3 DNA reads TGTGCCAGCAGCTTAGGATCGGGTTCCTACGAGCAGTACTTC. The rearrangement joins TRBV11-3 to TRBJ2-7; no reliable D call. This CDR3 spans 14 amino acids. The germline V gene has CDR1 SGHNT and CDR2 YENEEA. Trimming took 1 base from V and 1 from J, leaving 8 bases between them.

This chain links TRBV7-6 with TRBJ2-7; TRBD2 agrees at 12 bases. This CDR3 comprises 15 residues. Germline CDR1 reads SGHVS; CDR2 reads FNYEAQ. Trimming cost V 5 bases and J 0 bases; bases outside gene matches: 2. The CDR3 spells CASSPTSGSSYEQYF. The CDR3 region has the DNA TGTGCCAGCAGCCCGACTAGCGGGAGCTCCTACGAGCAGTACTTC.

The V gene is TRBV28, the J gene TRBJ2-7; the D gene is possibly TRBD2 (5 bases). The V end was cut by 3 bases, the J end by 7 bases, with 7 bases between. The CDR3 sequence is 11 residues long. Germline V gene data show CDR1 as MDHEN and CDR2 as SYDVKM. The CDR3 reads CASSLREEQYF. CDR3 nucleotide sequence: TGTGCCAGCAGTTTGAGGGAAGAGCAGTACTTC.

J is TRBJ2-7 and V is TRBV7-2; 7 bases are shared with TRBD2. V lost 6 bases, J lost 1 base, and 6 bases stayed unmatched. The CDR3 length is 14 residues. Germline values: CDR1 SGHTA, CDR2 FQGNSA. CDR3 amino acids: CASSLGLSSYEQYF. The CDR3 DNA sequence: TGTGCCAGCAGTTTGGGACTATCGTCCTACGAGCAGTACTTC.

About this clone itself: Additional DNA sequences in this sample encode the identical CDR3. V gene TRBV3-1 (or the pseudogene TRBV3-2) combines with J gene TRBJ1-1, with D hard to call. The CDR3 covers 13 residues. V was shortened by 2 bases and J by 1 base, with 5 bases between the two germline ends. The V gene's germline CDR1 is LGHDT and CDR2 YNNKEL (reference sequence). CDR3 region: CASSQTRNTEAFF. The CDR3 bases are TGTGCCAGCAGCCAAACGAGGAACACTGAAGCTTTCTTT.

The table lists this clone with a few counts. The V and J genes are TRBV19 and TRBJ1-1; a possible D gene is TRBD1 (6 bases). Germline loops: CDR1 LNHDA, CDR2 SQIVND (reference sequence). The CDR3 spans 16 residues. Trimming pared 3 bases from V and 3 bases from J, leaving 17 bases between. This chain's CDR3 is CASSIRGTRWDTEAFF. CDR3 bases: TGTGCCAGTAGTATTAGGGGGACGCGCTGGGACACTGAAGCTTTCTTT.

The chain uses TRBV24-1 and TRBJ2-6; 12 bases fit TRBD1. CDR1 KGHDR and CDR2 SFDVKD come from the germline V gene. The CDR3 extends over 18 amino acids. V was clipped by 1 base and J by 2 bases; unmatched bases: 2. The CDR3 DNA reads as TGTGCCACCAGTGATTTACGGGACAGGGGGCCTGGGGCCAACGTCCTGACTTTC. Translating it yields CATSDLRDRGPGANVLTF.

The chain employs TRBV7-9 and TRBJ1-1; 8 bases are shared with TRBD1. Germline-derived CDR1 and CDR2 are SEHNR and FQNEAQ (reference sequence). The ends lost 5 bases at V and 6 bases at J; junction bases unmatched: 5. The CDR3 loop spans 13 amino acids. CDR3: CASSVGQGSEAFF. In nucleotides, the CDR3 is TGTGCCAGCAGCGTAGGACAGGGCTCTGAAGCTTTCTTT.

The chain combines TRBV2 with TRBJ2-7, with D perhaps matching TRBD1 (6 bases). The CDR3 is 15 amino acids. Germline V CDR1 and CDR2: SNHLY, FYNNEI. The V end was cut by 7 bases, the J end by 1 base, with 17 bases between. The CDR3 protein is CASNLEGDTSYEQYF. The CDR3 DNA is TGTGCCAGCAACCTAGAGGGGGACACGTCCTACGAGCAGTACTTC.